These 27 T cell receptor beta chains were sequenced from one sample in a study of OX40 agonist ivuxolimab in advanced cancers. The assay was immunoSEQ multiplex PCR, and TCRdb's table has in-frame clones only and misses some. The sample carries about 67,000 clones, about 80% recorded once. The specimen comprised CD4+ or CD8+ T cells sorted from blood, sampled in a trial of the OX40 agonist ivuxolimab. These receptors were obtained from an adult with an advanced solid tumor such as melanoma, head and neck, liver or kidney cancer.

The chain uses TRBV4-2 and TRBJ2-5; 7 bases are shared with TRBD2. Germline lookup yields CDR1 LGHNA and CDR2 YNFKEQ. Trimming removed 1 base from V and 0 bases from J; junction bases left unmatched: 11. The length of the CDR3 is 18 residues. The CDR3 here is CASSQVGPSGENQETQYF. The CDR3 DNA sequence: TGTGCCAGCAGCCAAGTTGGCCCTAGCGGAGAAAACCAAGAGACCCAGTACTTC.

V gene TRBV7-3 combines with J gene TRBJ2-2; 8 nucleotides match TRBD1. Losses at the gene ends were 5 bases for V and 7 bases for J; bases not matched to a gene: 6. Germline values: CDR1 SGHTA, CDR2 FQGTGA. CDR3 size: 14 residues. The CDR3 nucleotides are TGTGCCAGCAGCCACACAGGGGGGCGCGGGGAGCTGTTTTTT. Amino acid sequence: CASSHTGGRGELFF.

The rearrangement links TRBV9 to TRBJ2-2; D unclear. CDR3 length equals 13 residues. Per germline, CDR1 SGDLS and CDR2 YYNGEE. V lost 3 bases to trimming and J lost 1 base, with 4 bases between them. CDR3 sequence (DNA): TGTGCCAGCAGCGGTATGAACACCGGGGAGCTGTTTTTT. Its translation is CASSGMNTGELFF. Full variable domain (missing parts from reference TRBV9 and TRBJ2-2): DSGVTQTPKHLITATGQRVTLRCSPRSGDLSVYWYQQSLDQGLQFLIQYYNGEERAKGNILERFSAQQFPDLHSELNLSSLELGDSALYFCASSGMNTGELFFGEGSRLTVL.

This clone was seen just once. The chain employs TRBV2 and TRBJ1-2; no reliable D call. Per the germline V gene, CDR1 is SNHLY and CDR2 is FYNNEI. The CDR3 is 14 residues long. Trimming removed 4 bases from V and 4 bases from J, with 13 bases in between. CDR3 nucleotides: TGTGCCAGCAGTGCGGCCGGGGATAGCTATGGCTACACCTTC. Its translation: CASSAAGDSYGYTF.

The CDR3 sequence is CASSRDRGSAFF. The CDR3, as DNA: TGTGCCAGCAGTAGGGACAGGGGATCAGCTTTCTTT. The chain is built from TRBV6-5 and TRBJ1-1, with 10 bases lining up with TRBD1. The CDR3 has 12 amino acids. Germline lookup yields CDR1 MNHEY and CDR2 SVGAGI. V was clipped by 5 bases and J by 10 bases; unmatched bases: 4.

This clone was seen once. V usage is TRBV28 and J usage is TRBJ2-3; 7 bases agree with TRBD1. Germline V gives CDR1 MDHEN, CDR2 SYDVKM. The CDR3 has 15 amino acids. Germline trimming cut 4 bases from V and 5 bases from J; bases unmatched to any gene: 9. The CDR3 here is CASSSPTGTGDTQYF. For the CDR3, the DNA is TGTGCCAGCAGTTCCCCGACAGGGACGGGAGATACGCAGTATTTT.

For this clone: Mismatch with germline at one junction end may stem from a read error. The chain uses TRBV7-8 and TRBJ2-2; D not resolved. The CDR3 is 11 residues long. Per germline, CDR1 SGHVS and CDR2 FQNEAQ. The CDR3 here is CASTLTVELFF. In nucleotides, the CDR3 is TGTGCCAGCACCCTCACCGTGGAGCTGTTTTTT.

The sample holds many counts of this clone. The gene calls are TRBV5-1 and TRBJ2-7; a possible D gene is TRBD2 (5 bases). Trimming removed 0 bases at V and 2 bases at J, with 9 bases between. Germline values: CDR1 SGHRS, CDR2 YFSETQ. The CDR3 is 14 amino acids. This chain's CDR3 is CASSLVREPYEQYF. The CDR3 DNA is TGCGCCAGCAGCTTGGTCCGGGAACCCTACGAGCAGTACTTC. Supplemented by reference TRBV5-1 and TRBJ2-7, the full variable domain reads KAGVTQTPRYLIKTRGQQVTLSCSPISGHRSVSWYQQTPGQGLQFLFEYFSETQRNKGNFPGRFSGRQFSNSRSEMNVSTLELGDSALYLCASSLVREPYEQYFGPGTRLTVT.

The chain uses TRBV27 and TRBJ2-3, with D hard to call. CDR3 size: 13 residues. With 3 bases removed from V and 0 bases from J, the gap between germline ends came to 4 bases. Germline V gene data show CDR1 as MNHEY and CDR2 as SMNVEV (reference sequence). CDR3 residues: CASSLSSTDTQYF. DNA of the CDR3: TGTGCCAGCAGTTTGTCTAGCACAGATACGCAGTATTTT.

CDR3 coding DNA: TGTGCCATCAGTATAGGGTCCTCCTACAATGAGCAGTTCTTC. This gives the protein CAISIGSSYNEQFF. This chain joins TRBV10-3 and TRBJ2-1; D gene unclear. From germline, CDR1 is ENHRY and CDR2 SYGVKD. Between the trimmed V and J ends, which lost 5 bases and 0 bases, there was a span of 8 bases. The CDR3 totals 14 residues.

The V gene is TRBV6-1, the J gene TRBJ2-3; TRBD1 might be the D (5 bases). The ends were cut back, 5 bases at V and 0 bases at J, with 9 bases in the middle. CDR3 length: 14 amino acids. In germline, CDR1 is MNHNS, CDR2 SASEGT. Written as DNA, the CDR3 is TGTGCCAGCAGTACCAGGACAAGCACAGATACGCAGTATTTT. It encodes CASSTRTSTDTQYF.

The J gene is TRBJ2-3, the V gene TRBV18; tentative D call: TRBD2 (5 bases). Germline CDR1 and CDR2: KGHSH and LQKENI. V lost 8 bases to trimming and J lost 2 bases, with 17 bases between them. The CDR3 is made up of 15 amino acids. CDR3 coding DNA: TGTGCCAGCCGAGAAACGTTGAGGGACACAGATACGCAGTATTTT. Protein: CASRETLRDTDTQYF.

CDR3 in amino acids: CASSQKSLNTEAFF. In DNA form, the CDR3 reads TGTGCCAGCTCACAAAAAAGTTTGAACACTGAAGCTTTCTTT. The chain joins TRBV18 to TRBJ1-1; D is unclear. The ends were cut back, 4 bases at V and 0 bases at J, with 9 bases in the middle. CDR1 and CDR2 (germline): KGHSH, LQKENI. This CDR3 has 14 amino acids.

V and J are TRBV2 and TRBJ1-4, with a weak D call TRBD1 (5 bases). The CDR3 is 14 amino acids. Germline assignment: CDR1 SNHLY and CDR2 FYNNEI. Trimming took off 6 bases at V and 8 bases at J, with 16 bases between the two ends. CDR3 region: CASSWDRGREKLFF. CDR3 DNA sequence: TGTGCCAGCAGCTGGGACCGAGGGCGGGAAAAACTGTTTTTT.

CDR3 loop: CASNPPSGRFDQPQHF. The CDR3 DNA is TGTGCCAGCAATCCCCCCTCGGGCAGGTTCGATCAGCCCCAGCATTTT. The gene calls are TRBV28 and TRBJ1-5; D remains unclear. CDR1 is MDHEN and CDR2 is SYDVKM in the germline V gene. Trimming removed 7 bases at V and 5 bases at J, with 21 bases between. The CDR3 extends over 16 amino acids.

This sequence joins TRBV19 and TRBJ1-1; the D gene is possibly TRBD1 (5 bases). Germline assignment: CDR1 LNHDA and CDR2 SQIVND (reference sequence). The CDR3 has 14 residues. The germline V and J ends were trimmed by 10 bases and 2 bases, with 17 bases remaining between them. The CDR3 region has the DNA TGTGCCACTTACAGCAGGGAGACAAACACTGAAGCTTTCTTT. The encoded protein is CATYSRETNTEAFF.

J is TRBJ1-2 and V is TRBV5-6; 10 bases align to TRBD1. With 0 bases clipped from V and 3 bases from J, the junction kept 5 bases outside the gene matches. The CDR3 runs 16 residues. Germline V gene data show CDR1 as SGHDT and CDR2 as YYEEEE. The CDR3 spells CASSLGGQGVHYGYTF. CDR3 coding DNA: TGTGCCAGCAGCTTGGGAGGACAGGGGGTTCACTATGGCTACACCTTC.

Here the CDR3 DNA reads TGTGCCAGCAGTGAAAGGCAGGGGGAACAGCCCCAGCATTTT. It encodes CASSERQGEQPQHF. This chain uses TRBV25-1 with TRBJ1-5; 7 bases map to TRBD1. The CDR3 consists of 14 residues. Germline-derived CDR1 and CDR2 are MGHDK and SYGVNS. The V gene end was trimmed by 2 bases and the J gene end by 7 bases; junction bases not matched to a gene: 5.

The J gene is TRBJ2-7, the V gene TRBV28; tentatively, D is TRBD1 (5 bases). This CDR3 has 14 amino acids. V was cut by 0 bases and J by 6 bases, with 12 bases left in between. From germline, CDR1 is MDHEN and CDR2 SYDVKM. CDR3 loop: CASSLWVQGSEQYV. CDR3 nucleotides: TGTGCCAGCAGTTTATGGGTCCAGGGATCCGAGCAGTACGTC.

The V and J genes are TRBV10-2 and TRBJ2-7; D is unresolved. The CDR3 runs 12 residues. Germline loops: CDR1 WSHSY, CDR2 SAAADI. V lost 4 bases and J 4 bases, leaving 8 bases between the germline ends. DNA for the CDR3: TGCGCCAGCAGTGCGAACACTTACGAGCAGTACGTC. Its protein product is CASSANTYEQYV.

The V call is TRBV6-1, the J call TRBJ2-1, with TRBD2 identical over 8 bases. CDR3 length equals 15 residues. In germline, CDR1 is MNHNS, CDR2 SASEGT. Trimming at V came to 7 bases and at J to 4 bases, leaving 9 bases not matched to a gene. The CDR3 loop reads CASTSIGGGYNEQFF. CDR3 coding DNA: TGTGCCAGCACCTCGATCGGGGGGGGGTACAATGAGCAGTTCTTC.

The gene calls are TRBV18 and TRBJ2-5; D call uncertain. V was trimmed by 4 bases and J by 3 bases, leaving 0 bases between them. Germline V gene lookup returns CDR1 KGHSH and CDR2 LQKENI. This CDR3 has 10 amino acids. The CDR3 DNA reads as TGTGCCAGCTCACAAGAGACCCAGTACTTC. Residues: CASSQETQYF.

The chain combines TRBV9 with TRBJ2-1; D is possibly TRBD1 (6 bases). The length of the CDR3 is 15 residues. Germline CDR1 reads SGDLS; CDR2 reads YYNGEE. Trimming removed 0 bases from V and 9 bases from J, with 16 bases in between. CDR3 sequence (DNA): TGTGCCAGCAGCGTAGCTGGGGGCAGCGGTAGTGAGCAGTTCTTC. It specifies CASSVAGGSGSEQFF. Supplemented by reference TRBV9 and TRBJ2-1, the full variable domain reads DSGVTQTPKHLITATGQRVTLRCSPRSGDLSVYWYQQSLDQGLQFLIQYYNGEERAKGNILERFSAQQFPDLHSELNLSSLELGDSALYFCASSVAGGSGSEQFFGPGTRLTVL.

Here the CDR3 reads CSVEMDNYGYTF. CDR3 sequence (DNA): TGCAGCGTTGAAATGGACAACTATGGCTACACCTTC. The chain couples TRBV29-1 to TRBJ1-2, with D uncertain. Deletions cut 2 bases from V and 2 bases from J, with 6 bases between. CDR3 length equals 12 residues. From germline, CDR1 is SQVTM and CDR2 ANQGSEA.

V gene TRBV28 combines with J gene TRBJ2-1; D remains unclear. The V gene's germline CDR1 is MDHEN and CDR2 SYDVKM. There are 14 residues in the CDR3. V dropped 10 bases and J dropped 4 bases, with 17 bases sitting between them. CDR3 loop: CATCPLSRYNEQFF. The CDR3 DNA follows: TGTGCCACCTGCCCTCTTTCTCGTTACAATGAGCAGTTCTTC.

This chain's CDR3 is CASSLGTGTGRNQPQHF. The CDR3 DNA reads as TGTGCCAGCAGCTTAGGCACCGGGACAGGGCGCAATCAGCCCCAGCATTTT. The chain recombines TRBV7-2 with TRBJ1-5; TRBD1 matches 9 bases. Per the germline V gene, CDR1 is SGHTA and CDR2 is FQGNSA. The CDR3 sequence is 17 residues long. J gave up 2 bases and V 1 base, and 6 bases lay outside the gene matches.

This rearrangement joins TRBV25-1 to TRBJ2-3; tentative D call: TRBD2 (6 bases). Germline V gene sequence: CDR1 MGHDK, CDR2 SYGVNS. Trimming took off 5 bases at V and 2 bases at J, with 11 bases between the two ends. The CDR3 is made up of 14 amino acids. The DNA for the CDR3 is TGTGCCAGCAGTCGGCGGGGAGACACAGATACGCAGTATTTT. Its translation: CASSRRGDTDTQYF.